The 29 T cell receptor beta chains below were found in one sample sequenced in a study of read filtering for tumor transcriptome and immune sequencing. Molecular barcoded adaptors covering alpha/delta and beta/gamma chains were used on about 0.4 ug RNA. MiXCR was run by TCRdb on the reads, yielding one entry per CDR3 protein. This table holds fewer than 75,000 distinct CDR3 sequences, around 20% found once. Sequenced input: a population of CD138-negative cells sorted from bone marrow. Every receptor here comes from a donor at least 40 years old with multiple myeloma.

This clonotype was recorded many times. The chain links TRBV5-1 to TRBJ1-1; D possibly corresponds to TRBD1 (5 bases). This CDR3 comprises 16 residues. Deletions cut 5 bases from V and 4 bases from J, with 21 bases between. Germline lookup yields CDR1 SGHRS and CDR2 YFSETQ. In DNA form, the CDR3 reads TGCGCCAGCAGTTACAACCCGGGGCTGGACTCCACTGAAGCTTTCTTT. Translated: CASSYNPGLDSTEAFF.

The chain uses TRBV10-2 and TRBJ1-5; a weak D match, TRBD1 (6 bases). The CDR3 runs 14 residues. Germline V gene sequence: CDR1 WSHSY, CDR2 SAAADI. Between the trimmed V and J ends, which lost 7 bases and 5 bases, there was a span of 15 bases. CDR3 bases: TGCGCCAGCACCGTAGGGGGGTTCGATCAGCCCCAGCATTTT. Its translation: CASTVGGFDQPQHF.

This clonotype was counted ten times or more. The chain combines TRBV24-1 with TRBJ1-1; TRBD1 might be the D (5 bases). CDR3 length equals 13 residues. The germline V and J ends were trimmed by 8 bases and 4 bases, with 13 bases remaining between them. Per the germline V gene, CDR1 is KGHDR and CDR2 is SFDVKD. The CDR3 region is CATTRDSGTEAFF. CDR3 nucleotide sequence: TGTGCCACCACGCGCGACAGTGGCACTGAAGCTTTCTTT.

This clonotype was recorded at least ten times. This chain joins TRBV4-1 and TRBJ2-1; 7 bases are shared with TRBD2. The CDR3 has 18 residues. Germline CDR1 reads MGHRA; CDR2 reads YSYEKL. V was clipped by 4 bases and J by 0 bases; unmatched bases: 12. This CDR3 is CASSLVPRGTYSYNEQFF. The CDR3 bases are TGCGCCAGCAGCCTGGTCCCGCGGGGGACTTACTCCTACAATGAGCAGTTCTTC.

Points on this clonotype: A much larger clone differs from this one at a single base, so this may be a read error. The chain combines TRBV4-1 with TRBJ1-1, with a tentative D call TRBD1 (6 bases). The CDR3 is 15 residues long. Per germline, CDR1 MGHRA and CDR2 YSYEKL. V lost 2 bases, J lost 4 bases, and 14 bases lay in between. Here the CDR3 DNA reads TGCGCCAGCAGCCAACGTGAGGGGGATAGCACTGAAGCTTTCTTT. Protein sequence: CASSQREGDSTEAFF.

The rearrangement joins TRBV7-3 to TRBJ2-1, with 12 bases matching TRBD2. The germline gives CDR1 SGHTA, CDR2 FQGTGA. The CDR3 covers 16 residues. V lost 4 bases to trimming and J lost 7 bases; unmatched junction nucleotides: 8. CDR3 DNA sequence: TGTGCCAGCAGCTCCCGACTAGCGGGAGCGTTGAATGAGCAGTTCTTC. Amino acid sequence: CASSSRLAGALNEQFF.

This clonotype was observed once. A clone one base away is much larger, so this may be a read error. This is likely a read error, given that the CDR3 carries no conserved phenylalanine or tryptophan at its end. The V call is TRBV23-1, the J call TRBJ1-4; D is ambiguous. TRBV23-1 is designated an ORF whose function remains uncertain. The CDR3 runs 15 residues. V dropped 4 bases and J dropped 4 bases, with 13 bases sitting between them. CDR3 residues: CASSRSRLFNEKLFS. CDR3 nucleotides: TGCGCCAGCAGTCGGAGCCGACTCTTTAATGAAAAACTGTTTTCT.

A note on this clonotype: At one boundary the junction diverges from the germline segment, which might be a read error. This chain joins TRBV14 and TRBJ2-5; D ambiguous. The CDR3 sequence is 13 residues long. Germline lookup yields CDR1 SGHDN and CDR2 FVKESK. The CDR3 protein is CASSRVQQETQYF. The CDR3 DNA reads TGTGCCAGCAGCCGAGTTCAGCAAGAGACTCAGTACTTC.

There are many counts of this clonotype. The chain recombines TRBV12-3 or TRBV12-4 with TRBJ1-5; D remains unclear. There are 15 residues in the CDR3. V gave up 9 bases and J gave up 2 bases, with 17 bases separating them. The CDR3 DNA reads TGTGCCAGTAGAACGGGTGTCGATCGCAATCAGCCCCAGCATTTT. Its protein is CASRTGVDRNQPQHF.

This clonotype was detected a few times. The gene calls are TRBV11-2 and TRBJ2-6; TRBD2 is a possible D gene (5 bases). This CDR3 region has 17 residues. Germline CDR1 is SGHAT and CDR2 is FQNNGV. V was shortened by 1 base and J by 1 base, with 11 bases between the two germline ends. The DNA for the CDR3 is TGTGCCAGCAGCTTAGGGGCTTCGGGGTCTGGGGCCAACGTCCTGACTTTC. It codes for CASSLGASGSGANVLTF.

This clonotype was found once. The V gene is TRBV29-1, the J gene TRBJ2-7; 7 bases align to TRBD2. The germline CDR1 and CDR2 sequences are SQVTM and ANQGSEA. The CDR3 loop spans 16 amino acids. The CDR3 spells CGAAAVPGGVNFEQYF. The CDR3 nucleotides are TGCGGCGCTGCGGCCGTCCCGGGAGGTGTTAACTTCGAGCAGTACTTC.

This rearrangement joins TRBV14 to TRBJ2-1; D not certain. V lost 2 bases and J 5 bases, leaving 7 bases between the germline ends. The germline CDR1 and CDR2 sequences are SGHDN and FVKESK. The CDR3 runs 13 residues. The CDR3: CASSQFVHNEQFF. CDR3 DNA sequence: TGTGCCAGCAGCCAATTTGTACACAATGAGCAGTTCTTC.

Only a few counts were recorded for this clonotype. The V call is TRBV5-1, the J call TRBJ1-1; D not resolved. The CDR3 totals 16 residues. In germline, CDR1 is SGHRS, CDR2 YFSETQ. Trimming cost V 0 bases and J 0 bases, with 12 bases left between them. The CDR3 DNA follows: TGCGCCAGCAGCTTGGAGGGATTAGGAATGAACACTGAAGCTTTCTTT. Its protein is CASSLEGLGMNTEAFF.

This chain connects TRBV10-2 to TRBJ2-7; 7 bases agree with TRBD2. V gave up 11 bases and J gave up 7 bases; unmatched junction bases: 11. In germline, CDR1 is WSHSY, CDR2 SAAADI. The CDR3 is made up of 12 amino acids. CDR3 DNA: TGCGCCTGCACTGTTTTGGGGGGGGAGCAGTACTTC. Amino acids: CACTVLGGEQYF.

On this clonotype itself: Just one base apart from a much larger clone, this may be a read error. The CDR3 spells CASSSDRGTVAFF. The CDR3 nucleotides read TGTGCCAGCAGCTCGGACAGGGGCACTGTAGCTTTCTTT. The chain combines TRBV7-2 with TRBJ1-1; TRBD1 agrees at 9 bases. Germline V lookup: CDR1 SGHTA, CDR2 FQGNSA. This CDR3 contains 13 residues.

This clonotype was counted many times. The chain is built from TRBV27 and TRBJ1-4; D is uncertain. CDR3 length: 13 amino acids. Germline assignment: CDR1 MNHEY and CDR2 SMNVEV (reference sequence). Trimming left V 10 bases short and J 8 bases short, with 17 bases between. The CDR3 is CATRTDGGEKLFF. In nucleotides, the CDR3 is TGTGCCACCCGGACGGACGGTGGAGAAAAACTGTTTTTT.

V usage is TRBV3-1 and J usage is TRBJ2-2; no reliable D call. V lost 1 base and J lost 1, with 4 bases in between. The CDR3 is 14 amino acids. Germline CDR1 reads LGHDT; CDR2 reads YNNKEL (reference sequence). The CDR3 DNA reads TGTGCCAGCAGCCAAGCAGGGAACACCGGGGAGCTGTTTTTT. Amino acids: CASSQAGNTGELFF.

On this clonotype itself: Given a much more abundant clone one base away, this may be a read error. The chain couples TRBV28 to TRBJ1-1; D might be TRBD1 (6 bases). Trimming shortened V by 4 bases and J by 4 bases, and 13 bases separated the two germline ends. CDR3 length: 14 residues. In germline, CDR1 is MDHEN, CDR2 SYDVKM. CDR3: CASSSGDRLTEAFF. CDR3 nucleotide sequence: TGTGCCAGCAGTTCCGGAGACAGGCTCACTGAAGCTTTCTTT.

This clonotype was detected many times. This chain connects TRBV21-1 to TRBJ1-1. TRBV21-1 constitutes a pseudogene. This CDR3 is 17 amino acids long. Written as DNA, the CDR3 is TGTGCCAGCAGCAAAGGGTATAGGGTGGAAGGGAACACTGAAGCTTTCTTT. Its translation is CASSKGYRVEGNTEAFF.

This clonotype was counted many times. The chain links TRBV27 to TRBJ2-2, with 16 bases matching TRBD2. The CDR3 contains 21 residues. Trimming took 2 bases from V and 2 from J; bases not matched to a gene: 11. CDR1 and CDR2 from the germline V gene are MNHEY and SMNVEV (reference sequence). DNA for the CDR3: TGTGCCAGCAGTTTAAGGGGGGGACTAGCGGGAGGGCAGGGAAACACCGGGGAGCTGTTTTTT. Translation gives CASSLRGGLAGGQGNTGELFF.

Remarks on this clonotype: A far bigger clonotype differs at one base, so this is likely a read error. The J gene is TRBJ1-1, the V gene TRBV27; TRBD1 matches 11 bases. The DNA end lines up better with TRBJ1-6; the J call may be wrong. Germline values: CDR1 MNHEY, CDR2 SMNVEV (reference sequence). This CDR3 comprises 17 residues. The DNA of the CDR3 is TGTGCCAGCAGATTAGGACGGACAGGGGGCTATGATTCACCCCTCCACTTT. This translates into CASRLGRTGGYDSPLHF.

For this clonotype: A read error is possible here, since a much larger clone lies one base away. V is TRBV5-1 and J is TRBJ2-7, with D perhaps matching TRBD2 (6 bases). CDR1 is SGHRS, CDR2 YFSETQ, per germline. Trimming took off 4 bases at V and 3 bases at J, with 14 bases between the two ends. The CDR3 sequence is 14 residues long. CDR3 region: CASSAGTADYEQYF. The CDR3 region has the DNA TGCGCCAGCAGCGCCGGGACTGCAGACTACGAGCAGTACTTC.

On this clonotype itself: A much larger clone differs by one base, so this may be a read error. V is TRBV12-3 or TRBV12-4 and J is TRBJ1-1; TRBD1 might be the D (5 bases). The CDR3 extends over 13 amino acids. The V gene lost 5 bases and the J gene lost 1 base, with 8 bases spanning the gap. The CDR3 loop is CASSRQQNTEAFF. DNA of the CDR3: TGTGCCAGCAGTCGACAGCAGAACACTGAAGCTTTCTTT.

Concerning this clonotype: This may arise from a read error, as a much more abundant clone is one base away. The CDR3 nucleotides are TGCAGTGCGGGCCCTATTGGCGCCTGGGAGCTGTTTTTT. It specifies CSAGPIGAWELFF. The chain combines TRBV20-1 with TRBJ2-2; D unclear. Germline V CDR1 and CDR2: DFQATT, SNEGSKA (reference sequence). The CDR3 length is 13 residues. V dropped 6 bases and J dropped 9 bases, with 17 bases sitting between them.

Regarding this clonotype: Since a much larger clone is just one base distant, this may be a read error. The J gene is TRBJ1-3, the V gene TRBV19; D uncertain. Germline lookup yields CDR1 LNHDA and CDR2 SQIVND (reference sequence). V shed 11 bases and J shed 0 bases, with 11 bases lying between them. CDR3 length equals 13 residues. In DNA form, the CDR3 reads TGTGCCGGTACGGCCTTCTCTGGAAACACCATATATTTT. It is translated as CAGTAFSGNTIYF.

With respect to this clonotype: Relative to the germline gene, one junction end is altered; a read error may explain this. J is TRBJ2-1 and V is TRBV11-3, with 8 bases lining up with TRBD2. CDR3 length equals 17 residues. CDR1 is SGHNT, CDR2 YENEEA, per germline. This chain's CDR3 is CASSPHHARGTSNGQFF. In nucleotides, the CDR3 is TGTGCCAGCAGCCCGCACCATGCACGCGGGACTAGTAATGGGCAGTTCTTC. The entire variable domain, with the rest obtained from reference TRBV11-3 and TRBJ2-1, is as follows: EAGVVQSPRYKIIEKKQPVAFWCNPISGHNTLYWYLQNLGQGPELLIRYENEEAVDDSQLPKDRFSAERLKGVDSTLKIQPAELGDSAVYLCASSPHHARGTSNGQFFGPGTRLTVL.

This clonotype showed up many times. This chain connects TRBV27 to TRBJ2-3, with 13 bases identical to TRBD2. Trimming removed 5 bases from V and 4 bases from J; junction bases left unmatched: 6. Per the germline V gene, CDR1 is MNHEY and CDR2 is SMNVEV (reference sequence). The CDR3 extends over 16 amino acids. The CDR3 loop reads CASSPWTSGSPDTQYF. Written as DNA, the CDR3 is TGTGCCAGCAGTCCATGGACTAGCGGGAGTCCAGATACGCAGTATTTT.

This clonotype has at least ten counts. This chain uses TRBV28 with TRBJ2-5; D call uncertain. Germline V gene sequence: CDR1 MDHEN, CDR2 SYDVKM. With 3 bases removed from V and 1 base from J, the gap between germline ends came to 6 bases. The CDR3 is 13 amino acids. CDR3 bases: TGTGCCAGCAGTTTTTATTCCCAAGAGACCCAGTACTTC. It is translated as CASSFYSQETQYF. The entire variable domain, with the rest obtained from reference TRBV28 and TRBJ2-5, is as follows: DVKVTQSSRYLVKRTGEKVFLECVQDMDHENMFWYRQDPGLGLRLIYFSYDVKMKEKGDIPEGYSVSREKKERFSLILESASTNQTSMYLCASSFYSQETQYFGPGTRLLVL.

This clonotype was counted many times. For the CDR3, the DNA is TGTGCCAGCAGCCCAGAGCGGGGGGGCTACGAGCAGTACTTC. It is translated as CASSPERGGYEQYF. V and J are TRBV7-6 and TRBJ2-7; 10 nucleotides match TRBD2. The trim removed 5 bases at V and 3 bases at J, leaving 4 bases unmatched. This CDR3 is built from 14 residues. Germline V CDR1 and CDR2: SGHVS, FNYEAQ.